This is a list of T cell receptor beta chains from one sample in a study of PD-1 blockade in classical Hodgkin lymphoma. This table comes from immunoSEQ multiplex PCR, and its TCRdb copy is limited to in-frame clones, with some not included. Of roughly 96,000 clones detected, around 93% appear once; the ten largest clones hold roughly 1.9%. The sample was peripheral blood mononuclear cells (PBMCs), taken before the fourth cycle of nivolumab. The source is a human donor with classical Hodgkin lymphoma. Each CDR3 is given with its conserved first and last residue. Each record gives: clone size, V gene, J gene, D gene, CDR3 protein, CDR3 DNA. The D gene is left open where the match is weak. Some rows have no size entry. The others give once, few or many, or a class for an expanded clone.

.	TRBV28	TRBJ1-1	.	CASSLRNPNTEAFF	TGTGCCAGCAGTTTGAGAAACCCGAACACTGAAGCTTTCTTT
.	TRBV30	TRBJ1-1	TRBD1	CAWSLQTGTEAFF	TGTGCCTGGAGTTTACAGACAGGGACTGAAGCTTTCTTT
.	TRBV4-1	TRBJ1-2	TRBD1	CASSQDQGGPYGYTF	TGCGCCAGCAGCCAAGATCAGGGGGGTCCGTATGGCTACACCTTC
.	TRBV4-1	TRBJ2-4	.	CASSQVRVLAEHKNIQYF	TGCGCCAGCAGCCAAGTTCGGGTGTTAGCGGAACACAAAAACATTCAGTACTTC
.	TRBV11-3	TRBJ2-1	TRBD2	CASSRGPGEGRAYNEQFF	TGTGCCAGCAGCCGAGGGCCCGGCGAGGGGAGGGCCTACAATGAGCAGTTCTTC
.	TRBV19	TRBJ1-1	.	CASSIPGGENTEAFF	TGTGCCAGTAGTATACCCGGGGGAGAGAACACTGAAGCTTTCTTT
.	TRBV7-3	TRBJ2-3	TRBD2	CASSSMTSGRFPDTQYF	TGTGCCAGCAGCTCGATGACTAGCGGGAGGTTTCCAGATACGCAGTATTTT
few	TRBV7-9	TRBJ2-7	TRBD2	CASSLSTSGIPYEQYF	TGTGCCAGCAGCTTATCGACTAGCGGGATTCCCTACGAGCAGTACTTC
.	TRBV30	TRBJ2-5	.	CAWSVKDINGETQYF	TGTGCCTGGAGTGTAAAGGACATAAATGGAGAGACCCAGTACTTC
.	TRBV27	TRBJ2-6	.	CASSFTGSGANVLTF	TGTGCCAGCAGTTTTACGGGGTCTGGGGCCAACGTCCTGACTTTC
.	TRBV6-5	TRBJ1-5	.	CASSLIYSNQPQHF	TGTGCCAGCAGCCTCATCTATAGCAATCAGCCCCAGCATTTT
.	TRBV2	TRBJ2-2	.	CASSTFRAVWTGELFF	TGTGCCAGCAGTACCTTTAGGGCGGTTTGGACCGGGGAGCTGTTTTTT
.	TRBV27	TRBJ1-5	.	CASSSIPNQPQHF	TGTGCCAGCAGTTCTATCCCCAATCAGCCCCAGCATTTT
.	TRBV6-4	TRBJ2-7	.	CASSEPMRGTPYEQYF	TGTGCCAGCAGTGAACCCATGCGAGGGACCCCCTACGAGCAGTACTTC
.	TRBV27	TRBJ2-5	TRBD2	CASSQRRIPGGPSTQYQETQYF	TGTGCCAGCAGTCAAAGAAGGATTCCGGGGGGGCCGTCAACTCAGTACCAAGAGACCCAGTACTTC
.	TRBV29-1	TRBJ2-2	TRBD1	CSVEGGQVPGELFF	TGCAGCGTTGAGGGGGGACAGGTCCCCGGGGAGCTGTTTTTT
.	TRBV15	TRBJ2-5	TRBD1	CATSTRQGKGETQYF	TGTGCCACCAGCACACGACAGGGGAAGGGAGAGACCCAGTACTTC
.	TRBV4-1	TRBJ2-7	.	CASSGTPYEQYF	TGCGCCAGCAGTGGGACCCCCTACGAGCAGTACTTC
once	TRBV27	TRBJ1-5	TRBD1	CASSSLPNLSTGGLNQPQHF	TGTGCCAGCAGTTCGCTCCCCAACCTTTCGACAGGGGGCCTCAATCAGCCCCAGCATTTT
.	TRBV28	TRBJ1-5	TRBD1	CASSLTSGTGTQPQHF	TGTGCCAGCAGTTTAACTTCCGGGACAGGGACTCAGCCCCAGCATTTT
.	TRBV5-1	TRBJ1-1	.	CASSSGEHTEAFF	TGCGCCAGCAGCTCAGGGGAGCACACTGAAGCTTTCTTT
.	TRBV27	TRBJ1-5	.	CASSSNRVSNQPQHF	TGTGCCAGCAGTTCCAACAGGGTGAGCAATCAGCCCCAGCATTTT
.	TRBV6-5	TRBJ2-1	TRBD1	CASSPGTGRVEQFF	TGTGCCAGCAGCCCGGGGACAGGGAGGGTCGAGCAGTTCTTC
.	TRBV7-9	TRBJ2-3	.	CASSLLGDTQYF	TGTGCCAGCAGCTTACTGGGAGATACGCAGTATTTT
.	TRBV9	TRBJ2-5	TRBD2	CASSGVGLAGQETQYF	TGTGCCAGCAGCGGAGTTGGACTAGCGGGACAAGAGACCCAGTACTTC
.	TRBV7-2	TRBJ2-1	TRBD2	CASSLGSGGPNNEQFF	TGTGCCAGCAGCTTAGGCTCGGGAGGGCCCAACAATGAGCAGTTCTTC
.	TRBV6-1	TRBJ1-5	.	CASSEFSGIPQHF	TGTGCCAGCAGTGAGTTCTCAGGGATCCCCCAGCATTTT
few	TRBV29-1	TRBJ1-1	.	CSAEGDTEAFF	TGCAGCGCCGAGGGGGACACTGAAGCTTTCTTT
.	TRBV28	TRBJ1-2	.	CASSWYDSYGYTF	TGTGCCAGCAGTTGGTATGATAGCTATGGCTACACCTTC
.	TRBV5-1	TRBJ2-2	.	CASSASRVVVTGELFF	TGCGCCAGCAGCGCCTCGAGGGTGGTTGTAACCGGGGAGCTGTTTTTT
.	TRBV6-4	TRBJ2-2	.	CASSRLGGTGELFF	TGTGCCAGCAGTCGACTAGGGGGGACCGGGGAGCTGTTTTTT
.	TRBV6-6	TRBJ2-7	.	CATKDRTYEQYF	TGTGCCACCAAGGACCGGACCTACGAGCAGTACTTC
.	TRBV5-1	TRBJ1-1	.	CASSGGLGDTEAFF	TGCGCCAGCAGCGGGGGCCTGGGGGACACTGAAGCTTTCTTT
.	TRBV4-2	TRBJ2-5	.	CASSQARGEVETQYF	TGTGCCAGCAGCCAAGCGAGGGGGGAGGTGGAGACCCAGTACTTC
.	TRBV9	TRBJ1-1	.	CASGQGGWDTEAFF	TGTGCCAGCGGCCAGGGAGGTTGGGACACTGAAGCTTTCTTT
.	TRBV27	TRBJ1-5	.	CASGDFGENRPQHF	TGTGCCAGCGGTGATTTTGGGGAGAATCGGCCCCAGCATTTT
.	TRBV7-3	TRBJ1-1	.	CASSTQRAGLAFF	TGTGCCAGCAGTACCCAGAGGGCGGGCTTGGCTTTCTTT
.	TRBV2	TRBJ2-3	TRBD1	CASIRNFPGQGGTQYF	TGTGCCAGCATCAGAAATTTTCCGGGACAGGGCGGCACGCAGTATTTT
once	TRBV5-1	TRBJ2-2	TRBD2	CASSLGLAPNTGELFF	TGCGCCAGCAGCTTGGGACTAGCCCCGAACACCGGGGAGCTGTTTTTT
.	TRBV29-1	TRBJ2-1	.	CSVPPYRDEQFF	TGCAGCGTCCCACCCTACAGAGATGAGCAGTTCTTC
.	TRBV18	TRBJ1-5	.	CASSPKGGNQPQHF	TGTGCCAGCTCGCCAAAGGGCGGCAATCAGCCCCAGCATTTT
.	TRBV7-2	TRBJ2-4	.	CASSGTSTENIQYF	TGTGCCAGCAGCGGGACTTCTACGGAAAACATTCAGTACTTC